A selection of T cell receptor beta chains follows, all from one sample in a study of PD-L1 blockade in urothelial cancer. Some clones are missing from TCRdb's copy, which holds only in-frame ones; the method was immunoSEQ multiplex PCR. Among over 45,000 clones listed, just over 85% were seen once. Source: PBMCs, taken around atezolizumab (anti-PD-L1) treatment. The receptors come from a man aged 55 to 70 with urothelial cancer. The CDR3 runs from the conserved cysteine through the conserved F or W. Each record gives: V gene, D gene, clone size, J gene, CDR3 DNA, CDR3 protein. A D gene is named only where the DNA matches it firmly. Expanded clones are given a class, and other clones once, few, many or no size at all.

TRBV28	TRBD1	.	TRBJ1-6	TGTGCCAGCAGTTTGGGACAGTATAATTCACCCCTCCACTTT	CASSLGQYNSPLHF
TRBV30	.	.	TRBJ2-1	TGTGCCTGGAGTGTACTCAGACACGAAAATGAGCAGTTCTTC	CAWSVLRHENEQFF
TRBV19	TRBD2	few	TRBJ2-7	TGTGCCAGTACCCCTAGCGGGGGGGCCGTGCGGTACGAGCAGTACTTC	CASTPSGGAVRYEQYF
TRBV6-1	TRBD1	.	TRBJ1-2	TGTGCCAGCAGTGAATCATGGACAGGGTTCTTCTACACCTTC	CASSESWTGFFYTF
TRBV19	TRBD1	.	TRBJ2-1	TGTGCCAGTAACCCAATTGGGGACAGGGTTAATGAGCAGTTCTTC	CASNPIGDRVNEQFF
TRBV27	.	.	TRBJ1-5	TGTGCCAGCCGGCAGGGGAATCAGCCCCAGCATTTT	CASRQGNQPQHF
TRBV5-1	TRBD1	once	TRBJ1-1	TGCGCCAGCAGCTACCAGGGGGGTGGGAACACTGAAGCTTTCTTT	CASSYQGGGNTEAFF
TRBV6-6	.	.	TRBJ1-6	TGTGCCAGCAGCCGGGGTTCCTATAATTCACCCCTCCACTTT	CASSRGSYNSPLHF
TRBV6-1	.	.	TRBJ1-2	TGTGCCAGCAGTGAAGCGCTAGATAATCGAGGCTACACCTTC	CASSEALDNRGYTF
TRBV11-1	.	.	TRBJ1-5	TGTGCCAGCAGCGAGAGAACAGGAAATCAGCCCCAGCATTTT	CASSERTGNQPQHF
TRBV4-3	TRBD2	.	TRBJ2-5	TGCGCCAGCAGCCAGACCGGGACTAGCGGGGAGGAGACCCAGTACTTC	CASSQTGTSGEETQYF
TRBV4-1	TRBD1	.	TRBJ1-4	TGCGCCAGCAGCCATACGGCCCCGGGACAGGGTGTTGAAAAACTGTTTTTT	CASSHTAPGQGVEKLFF
TRBV7-9	TRBD1	.	TRBJ2-7	TGTGCCAGCAGCCCCGGGACAGGGTTAACGGGCGAGCAGTACTTC	CASSPGTGLTGEQYF
TRBV5-1	TRBD1	.	TRBJ1-1	TGCGCCAGCAGCGTCGGGACAGGGGGGCCTAACACTGAAGCTTTCTTT	CASSVGTGGPNTEAFF
TRBV16	.	.	TRBJ1-2	TGTGCCAGCAGCCCGCCGGGACAAGGCCATGGCTACACCTTC	CASSPPGQGHGYTF
TRBV10-3	.	.	TRBJ2-3	TGTGCCATCAGTGGACAGGCGTTCGCAGATACGCAGTATTTT	CAISGQAFADTQYF
TRBV7-8	.	few	TRBJ2-5	TGTGCCAGCAGCCTCCCGGGTAGGGGGGGCCGAGAGACCCAGTACTTC	CASSLPGRGGRETQYF
TRBV2	.	.	TRBJ1-4	TGTGCCAGCAGTGAGTCGGGGTTTCGTGAAAAACTGTTTTTT	CASSESGFREKLFF
TRBV7-3	TRBD2	.	TRBJ2-5	TGTGCCAGCAGCTTAGGTCTAGCGGGGCAAGAGACCCAGTACTTC	CASSLGLAGQETQYF
TRBV14	.	.	TRBJ1-3	TGTGCCAGCAGCCAAGTGACGGGGACTGGAAACACCATATATTTT	CASSQVTGTGNTIYF
TRBV5-6	.	.	TRBJ2-3	TGTGCCAGCAGCTTGGGGCAAAATACGCAGTATTTT	CASSLGQNTQYF
TRBV5-1	TRBD2	.	TRBJ2-3	TGCGCCAGCAGCTTGGGACTAGCGGGGGCCGTCACAGATACGCAGTATTTT	CASSLGLAGAVTDTQYF
TRBV27	TRBD1	.	TRBJ1-5	TGTGCCAGCAGGGAAACAGGGGCGTATCAGCCCCAGCATTTT	CASRETGAYQPQHF
TRBV11-2	.	.	TRBJ2-1	TGTGCCAGCAGCTTCTCCAGGGCCAATGAGCAGTTCTTC	CASSFSRANEQFF
TRBV28	.	.	TRBJ2-6	TGTGCCAGCAGTATCCGGACAGTAGGGGCCAACGTCCTGACTTTC	CASSIRTVGANVLTF
TRBV15	TRBD1	.	TRBJ1-5	TGTGCCACCAGCAGTCCAGGGGGGAGAAGCTTTAGCAATCAGCCCCAGCATTTT	CATSSPGGRSFSNQPQHF
TRBV2	TRBD1	.	TRBJ2-1	TGTGCCAGCACCTCGGGACAGCAAGTTTACAATGAGCAGTTCTTC	CASTSGQQVYNEQFF
TRBV11-2	.	.	TRBJ2-7	TGTGCCAGCAGCTTAGAACCAACACGAAGGAGCTCCTACGAGCAGTACTTC	CASSLEPTRRSSYEQYF
TRBV2	TRBD2	.	TRBJ2-1	TGTGCCAGCAGTGAACTGGGACTAGCGGCGATTTACAATGAGCAGTTCTTC	CASSELGLAAIYNEQFF
TRBV5-1	TRBD1	.	TRBJ2-7	TGCGCCAGCAGCTTGGGGGGGACAGGGGGTTCCTACGAGCAGTACTTC	CASSLGGTGGSYEQYF
TRBV28	.	.	TRBJ1-6	TGTGCCAGCGGTACAGGGAAGTCAGGAAGCTCCTATAATTCACCCCTCCACTTT	CASGTGKSGSSYNSPLHF
TRBV30	TRBD1	.	TRBJ1-2	TGTGCCTGGAGTCACAGGGGATCGAACTATGGCTACACCTTC	CAWSHRGSNYGYTF
TRBV15	.	.	TRBJ1-2	TGTGCCACCAGCAGAGATAGTCAGGGCTCCTATGGCTACACCTTC	CATSRDSQGSYGYTF
TRBV7-9	TRBD1	.	TRBJ2-1	TGTGCCAGCAGTCCAAATGTACAGGGGTACAATGAGCAGTTCTTC	CASSPNVQGYNEQFF
TRBV7-9	.	.	TRBJ1-2	TGTGCCAGCAGCTTAGACAGGGTAGGATATGGCTACACCTTC	CASSLDRVGYGYTF
TRBV7-9	.	once	TRBJ1-1	TGTGCCAGCAGCCCAAGACGGCAGGCCACTGAAGCTTTCTTT	CASSPRRQATEAFF
TRBV6-6	TRBD1	.	TRBJ1-2	TGTGCCAGCGGGGGACAGGGCGCAGCTAACTATGGCTACACCTTC	CASGGQGAANYGYTF